The 18 T cell receptor beta chains in this list originate from one sample, sequenced in a study of blood T cell repertoires in COVID-19. Sequencing was performed with immunoSEQ multiplex PCR; in TCRdb, only in-frame clones are kept and a portion is missing. The repertoire includes tens of thousands of clones, about 74% of them detected once, and 3.5% to 4% sits in the top ten. What was sequenced was peripheral blood. These receptors all come from a man between 65 and 85 years old with COVID-19, enrolled during active disease.

The rearrangement uses TRBV4-3 and TRBJ2-3, with a tentative D call TRBD2 (6 bases). V lost 0 bases to trimming and J lost 1 base, with 14 bases between them. The length of the CDR3 is 17 residues. Per germline, CDR1 LGHNA and CDR2 YSLEER. The CDR3: CASSQDLVTSGTDTQYF. In nucleotides, the CDR3 is TGCGCCAGCAGCCAAGATCTGGTGACTAGTGGCACAGATACGCAGTATTTT.

A remark on this clone: The junction shows a germline mismatch at one end, possibly a read error. V gene TRBV30 combines with J gene TRBJ2-7; 7 positions match TRBD1. The CDR3 is made up of 14 amino acids. From germline, CDR1 is GTSNPN and CDR2 SVGIG (reference sequence). The CDR3 DNA is TGTACCTGGAGTGTACAGACAGGGTGGGACGAGCAGTACTTC. Translation: CTWSVQTGWDEQYF. The full variable domain, its missing parts supplied by reference TRBV30 and TRBJ2-7, is SQTIHQWPATLVQPVGSPLSLECTVEGTSNPNLYWYRQAAGRGLQLLFYSVGIGQISSEVPQNLSASRPQDRQFILSSKKLLLSDSGFYLCTWSVQTGWDEQYFGPGTRLTVT.

This chain joins TRBV6-1 and TRBJ2-5, with D possibly matching TRBD1 (5 bases). Germline CDR1 reads MNHNS; CDR2 reads SASEGT. Trimming took 1 base from V and 2 from J, leaving 11 bases between them. This CDR3 contains 15 residues. The CDR3 region has the DNA TGTGCCAGCAGTGAAGGGCAGGGCCGACAAGAGACCCAGTACTTC. Its protein is CASSEGQGRQETQYF.

The V call is TRBV6-6, the J call TRBJ1-6; 8 nucleotides match TRBD1. Germline V gene lookup returns CDR1 MNHNY and CDR2 SVGAGI (reference sequence). The CDR3 spans 14 residues. The V segment lost 6 bases and the J segment 8 bases; nucleotides outside the gene matches: 6. The CDR3 sequence is CASSQTGEHSPLHF. Written as DNA, the CDR3 is TGTGCCAGCAGCCAGACAGGGGAACATTCACCCCTCCACTTT.

The chain recombines TRBV12-3 or TRBV12-4 with TRBJ2-3; possibly TRBD2 for D (5 bases). V lost 3 bases, J lost 6 bases, and 10 bases lay in between. The CDR3 length is 13 residues. The CDR3 is CASSLAEEDTQYF. In DNA form, the CDR3 reads TGTGCCAGCAGTTTGGCGGAGGAGGATACGCAGTATTTT.

The chain has TRBV7-2 and TRBJ1-2; no reliable D call. The CDR3 runs 14 residues. Trimming shortened V by 7 bases and J by 3 bases, and 15 bases separated the two germline ends. Per germline, CDR1 SGHTA and CDR2 FQGNSA. The chain's CDR3 is CASTFDPSDYGYTF. For the CDR3, the DNA is TGTGCCAGCACCTTCGATCCATCGGACTATGGCTACACCTTC.

The gene calls are TRBV24-1 and TRBJ2-3; a possible D gene is TRBD2 (5 bases). The CDR3 covers 16 residues. V was cut by 5 bases and J by 6 bases, with 20 bases left in between. Germline V CDR1 and CDR2: KGHDR, SFDVKD. CDR3 in DNA: TGTGCCACCAGTGCCGGGATATCGAGTGTATCGGATACGCAGTATTTT. Protein sequence: CATSAGISSVSDTQYF.

The genes are TRBV24-1 and TRBJ2-1; D is unresolved. The germline V gene has CDR1 KGHDR and CDR2 SFDVKD. V was pared by 7 bases and J by 3 bases, with 12 bases between. This CDR3 has 14 amino acids. The CDR3 here is CATSSKLHYNEQFF. The CDR3, as DNA: TGTGCCACCAGCTCCAAACTACACTACAATGAGCAGTTCTTC.

The chain couples TRBV5-4 to TRBJ2-6; D not certain. Trimming shortened V by 0 bases and J by 0 bases, and 7 bases separated the two germline ends. Looked up from germline, CDR1 is SGHNT and CDR2 is YYREEE (reference sequence). This CDR3 is 16 amino acids long. The CDR3 protein is CASSLDGGSGANVLTF. The DNA for the CDR3 is TGTGCCAGCAGCTTGGATGGCGGCTCTGGGGCCAACGTCCTGACTTTC.

The rearrangement links TRBV19 to TRBJ2-1, with D perhaps TRBD2 (6 bases). Trimming pared 5 bases from V and 0 bases from J, leaving 11 bases between. This CDR3 spans 15 amino acids. Germline V gene sequence: CDR1 LNHDA, CDR2 SQIVND (reference sequence). CDR3 region: CASSLGAGSYNEQFF. As DNA, the CDR3 is TGTGCCAGTAGTCTGGGAGCGGGCTCCTACAATGAGCAGTTCTTC.

The gene calls are TRBV28 and TRBJ1-2; no definite D call. The germline CDR1 and CDR2 sequences are MDHEN and SYDVKM. The CDR3 runs 14 residues. Trimming took 2 bases from V and 2 from J, leaving 9 bases between them. This CDR3 reads CASSLGQTNYGYTF. The CDR3 bases are TGTGCCAGCAGTTTAGGGCAGACCAACTATGGCTACACCTTC.

V usage is TRBV7-2 and J usage is TRBJ2-1; tentative D call: TRBD1 (5 bases). CDR3 size: 14 residues. Germline V CDR1 and CDR2: SGHTA, FQGNSA. Trimming stripped 7 bases from V and 3 bases from J, with 13 bases between. This CDR3 is CASTLQANYNEQFF. CDR3 in DNA: TGTGCCAGCACCCTACAGGCTAACTACAATGAGCAGTTCTTC.

This clone was seen a few times. The chain recombines TRBV6-5 with TRBJ1-3, with 7 bases matching TRBD1. Germline-derived CDR1 and CDR2 are MNHEY and SVGAGI. The CDR3 is made up of 14 amino acids. V was pared by 5 bases and J by 4 bases, with 5 bases of the junction left unmatched. CDR3 in DNA: TGTGCCAGCAGTATCGACAGGGAAGGAAACACCATATATTTT. Translating gives CASSIDREGNTIYF.

The rearrangement uses TRBV4-2 and TRBJ2-2; 7 nucleotides agree with TRBD2. V trimming: 7 bases; J trimming: 7 bases; junction bases outside the gene matches: 6. Germline CDR1 reads LGHNA; CDR2 reads YNFKEQ. The CDR3 is 13 amino acids. The chain's CDR3 is CASISAGVGELFF. The CDR3 DNA is TGTGCCAGCATCTCCGCGGGGGTCGGGGAGCTGTTTTTT.

This chain connects TRBV27 to TRBJ1-1; D remains unclear. The CDR3 is made up of 14 amino acids. Germline V CDR1 and CDR2: MNHEY, SMNVEV (reference sequence). Trimming removed 5 bases at V and 1 base at J, with 11 bases between. The chain's CDR3 is CASSLREWNTEAFF. CDR3 nucleotides: TGTGCCAGCAGTCTCCGGGAGTGGAACACTGAAGCTTTCTTT.

This clone was seen at least ten times. The chain recombines TRBV7-2 with TRBJ2-7, with D hard to call. Germline V lookup: CDR1 SGHTA, CDR2 FQGNSA. V was shortened by 1 base and J by 2 bases, with 3 bases between the two germline ends. This CDR3 spans 12 amino acids. The CDR3, as DNA: TGTGCCAGCAGCTTAGGCGCCTACGAGCAGTACTTC. This codes for CASSLGAYEQYF.

J is TRBJ2-3 and V is TRBV28; 7 bases match TRBD2. CDR1 and CDR2 (germline): MDHEN, SYDVKM. V lost 3 bases to trimming and J lost 2 bases; unmatched junction nucleotides: 8. CDR3 length: 16 residues. The CDR3 bases are TGTGCCAGCAGTTTTATGGGGGGGGGAGTCACAGATACGCAGTATTTT. Translating gives CASSFMGGGVTDTQYF.

This rearrangement joins TRBV30 to TRBJ1-3; TRBD1 agrees at 7 bases. V was clipped by 3 bases and J by 5 bases; unmatched bases: 7. The germline gives CDR1 GTSNPN, CDR2 SVGIG (reference sequence). CDR3 length: 14 residues. In DNA form, the CDR3 reads TGTGCCTGGAGGACAGGGCTGGCTAGAAACACCATATATTTT. It specifies CAWRTGLARNTIYF. The whole variable domain, remainder taken from reference TRBV30 and TRBJ1-3, is SQTIHQWPATLVQPVGSPLSLECTVEGTSNPNLYWYRQAAGRGLQLLFYSVGIGQISSEVPQNLSASRPQDRQFILSSKKLLLSDSGFYLCAWRTGLARNTIYFGEGSWLTVV.